A single sample gave rise to the 2 T cell receptor beta chains below, sequenced in a study of T cells after yellow fever vaccination. TCRdb fed the 5' RACE reads into MiXCR, producing one record per CDR3 protein. The sample lists about 500,000 distinct CDR3 sequences, around a sixth seen once, with approximately 15% in the top ten. The starting material was PBMCs, obtained 5 days after the first yellow fever vaccination. These receptor sequences come from a man between 18 and 29 years old who received the YFV17D yellow fever vaccine.

This clonotype was counted a few times. The rearrangement uses TRBV7-9 and TRBJ1-1; no clear D gene. This CDR3 is built from 14 residues. V was trimmed by 5 bases and J by 1 base, leaving 11 bases between them. Germline V gene lookup returns CDR1 SEHNR and CDR2 FQNEAQ (reference sequence). CDR3: CASSRGWGNTEAFF. CDR3 nucleotides: TGTGCCAGCAGCCGAGGCTGGGGGAACACTGAAGCTTTCTTT.

This sequence joins TRBV11-2 and TRBJ2-3; a weak D match, TRBD2 (5 bases). The CDR3 consists of 17 residues. V lost 0 bases and J 4 bases, leaving 17 bases between the germline ends. The germline V gene has CDR1 SGHAT and CDR2 FQNNGV. DNA of the CDR3: TGTGCCAGCAGCTTAGACCCGGGAACTAGGCGTGCAGATACGCAGTATTTT. Encoded protein: CASSLDPGTRRADTQYF. The entire variable domain, with the rest obtained from reference TRBV11-2 and TRBJ2-3, is as follows: EAGVAQSPRYKIIEKRQSVAFWCNPISGHATLYWYQQILGQGPKLLIQFQNNGVVDDSQLPKDRFSAERLKGVDSTLKIQPAKLEDSAVYLCASSLDPGTRRADTQYFGPGTRLTVL.